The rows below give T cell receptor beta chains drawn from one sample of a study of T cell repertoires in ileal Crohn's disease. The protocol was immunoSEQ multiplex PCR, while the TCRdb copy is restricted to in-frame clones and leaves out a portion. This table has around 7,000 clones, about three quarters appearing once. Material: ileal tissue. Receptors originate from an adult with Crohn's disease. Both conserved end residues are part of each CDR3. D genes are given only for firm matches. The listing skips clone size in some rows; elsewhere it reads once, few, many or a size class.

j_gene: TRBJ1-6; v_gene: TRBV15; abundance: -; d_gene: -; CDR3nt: TGTGCCACCAGCAGGGAGGAGGGGAATTCACCCCTCCACTTT; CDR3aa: CATSREEGNSPLHF
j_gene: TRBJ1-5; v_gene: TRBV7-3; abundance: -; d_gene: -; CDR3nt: TGTGCCAGCAGCTCCAGCGGGGGGGTCGTGGAGCCCCAGCATTTT; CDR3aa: CASSSSGGVVEPQHF
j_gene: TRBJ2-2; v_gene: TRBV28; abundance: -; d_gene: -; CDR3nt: TGTGCCAGCAGTTTAATGGGGGGGCCCCTGGCGGGGGAGCTGTTTTTT; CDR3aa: CASSLMGGPLAGELFF
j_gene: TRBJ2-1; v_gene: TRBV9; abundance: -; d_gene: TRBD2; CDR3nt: TGTGCCAGCTCCTCGAGCGGGGGGGGGAATGAGCAGTTCTTC; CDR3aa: CASSSSGGGNEQFF
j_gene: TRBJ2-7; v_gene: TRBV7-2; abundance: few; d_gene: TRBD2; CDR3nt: TGTGCCAGCAGCCCAGCGGGAGGAATAGGCGAGCAGTACTTC; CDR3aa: CASSPAGGIGEQYF
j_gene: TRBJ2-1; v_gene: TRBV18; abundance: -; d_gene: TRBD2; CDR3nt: TGTGCCAGCTCACCACGGGGAGGGGCCAATGAGCAGTTCTTC; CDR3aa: CASSPRGGANEQFF
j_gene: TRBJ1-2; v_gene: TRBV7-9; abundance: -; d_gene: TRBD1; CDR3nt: TGCGCCAGCAGCCAAGAAATACAGGGGGCGTTTGGCTACACCTTC; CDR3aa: CASSQEIQGAFGYTF
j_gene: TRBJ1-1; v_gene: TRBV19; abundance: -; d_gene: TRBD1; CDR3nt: TGTGCCAGTAGGAAACAGGGGGCGGACACTGAAGCTTTCTTT; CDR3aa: CASRKQGADTEAFF
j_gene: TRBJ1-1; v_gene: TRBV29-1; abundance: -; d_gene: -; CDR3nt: TGCAGCGTTGGGCACATGAACACTGAAGCTTTCTTT; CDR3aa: CSVGHMNTEAFF
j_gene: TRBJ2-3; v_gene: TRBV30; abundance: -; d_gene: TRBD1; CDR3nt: TGTGCCTGGAGTGTAGGACAGGGGAGGTCAGATACGCAGTATTTT; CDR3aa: CAWSVGQGRSDTQYF
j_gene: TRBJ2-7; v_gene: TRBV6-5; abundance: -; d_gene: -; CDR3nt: TGTGCCAGCAGCCCAGGTTGGCAGCAGACCTACGAGCAGTACTTC; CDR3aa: CASSPGWQQTYEQYF
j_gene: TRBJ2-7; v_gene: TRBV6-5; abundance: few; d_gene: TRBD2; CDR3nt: TGTGCCAGCAGTTACAGACGGGAGGAGTCCTACGAGCAGTACTTC; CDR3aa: CASSYRREESYEQYF
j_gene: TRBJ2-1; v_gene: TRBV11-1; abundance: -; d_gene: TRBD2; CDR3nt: TGTGCCAGCAGCACCAGGACTAGCGGGAACTACAATGAGCAGTTCTTC; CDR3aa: CASSTRTSGNYNEQFF
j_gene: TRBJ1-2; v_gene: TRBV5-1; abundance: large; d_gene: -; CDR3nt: TGCGCCAGCAGCTTGATGGACACTGGCTACACCTTC; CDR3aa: CASSLMDTGYTF
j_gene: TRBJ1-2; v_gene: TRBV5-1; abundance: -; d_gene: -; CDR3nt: TGCGCCAGCAGTTCAGGGACACGATCGAACTATGGCTACACCTTC; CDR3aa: CASSSGTRSNYGYTF
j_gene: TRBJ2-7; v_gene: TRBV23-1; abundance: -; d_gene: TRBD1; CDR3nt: TGCGCCAGCAGACAGACAGGGGGTTTGCCCTACGAGCAGTACTTC; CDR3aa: CASRQTGGLPYEQYF
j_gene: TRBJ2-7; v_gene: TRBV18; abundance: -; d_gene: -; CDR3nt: TGTGCCAGCTCATCGGGACAAAGCTACGAGCAGTACTTC; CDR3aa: CASSSGQSYEQYF
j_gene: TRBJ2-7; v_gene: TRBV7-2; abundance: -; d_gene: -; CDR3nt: TGTGCCAGCAGCCGTACGGGGGAGTCCTATATAGGGCAGTACTTC; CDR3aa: CASSRTGESYIGQYF
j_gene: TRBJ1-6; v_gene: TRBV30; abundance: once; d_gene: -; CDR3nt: TGTGCCTGGAGTGCTGGGAGGACGGGGGGAAGAAATTCCCCCCTCCACTTT; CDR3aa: CAWSAGRTGGRNSPLHF
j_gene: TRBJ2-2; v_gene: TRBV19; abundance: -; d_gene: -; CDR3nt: TGTGCCAGTAGTATAGGTCCGCAAAGCGCCGGGGAGCTGTTTTTT; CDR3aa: CASSIGPQSAGELFF
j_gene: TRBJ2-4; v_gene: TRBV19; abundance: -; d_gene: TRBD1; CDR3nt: TGTGCCAGTAGTGGAACAGGGGGCGTTAGAAAGGACATTCAGTACTTC; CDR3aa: CASSGTGGVRKDIQYF
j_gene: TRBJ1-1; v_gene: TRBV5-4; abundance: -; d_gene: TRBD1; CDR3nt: TGTGCCAGCAGCGTATCATCAGGGGGCGAAGGAGGCACTGAAGCTTTCTTT; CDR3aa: CASSVSSGGEGGTEAFF
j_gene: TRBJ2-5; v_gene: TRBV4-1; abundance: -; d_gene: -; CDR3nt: TGCGCCAGCAGCCAAGGGGGGCCGCAAGAGACCCAGTACTTC; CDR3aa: CASSQGGPQETQYF
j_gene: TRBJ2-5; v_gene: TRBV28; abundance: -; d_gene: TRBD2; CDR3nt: TGTGCCAGCAGTTTGGGCGGGGGACTACTTCAAGAGACCCAGTACTTC; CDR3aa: CASSLGGGLLQETQYF
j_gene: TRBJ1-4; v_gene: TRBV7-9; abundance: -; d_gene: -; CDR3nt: TGTGCCAGCACGCACGAAGGGGCGAGAGAAAAACTGTTTTTT; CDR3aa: CASTHEGAREKLFF
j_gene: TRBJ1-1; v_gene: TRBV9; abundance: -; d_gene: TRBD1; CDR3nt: TGTGCCAGCAGCGTAGACGAGGGCAGGGGGCGTCCTGAAGCTTTCTTT; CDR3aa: CASSVDEGRGRPEAFF
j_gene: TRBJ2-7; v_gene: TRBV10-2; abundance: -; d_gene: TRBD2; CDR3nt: TGCGCCAGCGGATTAGCGGGAAGATCCTACGAGCAGTACTTC; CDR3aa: CASGLAGRSYEQYF
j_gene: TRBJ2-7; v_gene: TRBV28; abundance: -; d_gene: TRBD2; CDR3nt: TGTGCCAGCAGTTCCCTTCCCGGGACTAGCGGGAGCTCCTACGAGCAGTACTTC; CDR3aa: CASSSLPGTSGSSYEQYF
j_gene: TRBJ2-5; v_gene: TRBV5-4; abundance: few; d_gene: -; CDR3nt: TGTGCCAGCAGCTTAAAGGGGGGGGAGACCCAGTACTTC; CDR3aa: CASSLKGGETQYF
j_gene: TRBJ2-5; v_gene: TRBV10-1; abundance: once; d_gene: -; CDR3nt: TGCGCCAGCAGTGATAGCCAAGAGACCCAGTACTTC; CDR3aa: CASSDSQETQYF
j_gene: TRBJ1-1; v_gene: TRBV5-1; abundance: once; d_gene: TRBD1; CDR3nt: TGCGCCAGCAGCTTCCGACAGGGGGCGCCGGGATCCATCAACACTGAAGCTTTCTTT; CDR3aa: CASSFRQGAPGSINTEAFF
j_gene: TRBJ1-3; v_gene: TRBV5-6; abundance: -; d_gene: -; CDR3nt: TGTGCCAGCAGCTTGGTTTCGAGCCGCTCTGGAAACACCATATATTTT; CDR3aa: CASSLVSSRSGNTIYF
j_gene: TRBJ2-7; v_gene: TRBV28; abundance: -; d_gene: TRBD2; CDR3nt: TGTGCCAGCAGTCAGACTAGCGGGAAGTCCGAGCAGTACTTC; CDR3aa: CASSQTSGKSEQYF
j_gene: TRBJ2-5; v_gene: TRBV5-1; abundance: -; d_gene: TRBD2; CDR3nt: TGCGCCAGCAGCTTGGCGGGTAGCGGGAGATGGGGACAAGAGACCCAGTACTTC; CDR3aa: CASSLAGSGRWGQETQYF
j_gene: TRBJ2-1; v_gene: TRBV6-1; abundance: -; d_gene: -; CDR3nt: TGTGCCAGCAGTGTCAGGGCTAGTGAGCAGTTCTTC; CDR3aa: CASSVRASEQFF
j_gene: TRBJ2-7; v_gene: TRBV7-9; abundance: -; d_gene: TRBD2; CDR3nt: TGTGCCAGCAGCTTGGAACTAGCGGGAGCCGAGCAGTACTTC; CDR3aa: CASSLELAGAEQYF